This T cell receptor (beta chain) is drawn from a study of siplizumab effects on memory and regulatory T cells. The study's findings and limits: Naive versus memory phenotype went unassigned for roughly 75-95% of proliferating CD4+ or CD8+ clones.

This clone was seen a few times. Its antigen is undetermined. This CDR3 is 14 amino acids long. CDR1 and CDR2 (germline): ENHRY, SYGVKD. V lost 6 bases and J 5 bases, leaving 16 bases between the germline ends. Only in-frame clones appear in the TCRdb table, and some are missing; sequencing was by immunoSEQ multiplex PCR. The sample has around 100,000 clones, roughly 92% seen once. The specimen was Tregs sorted from blood. The receptor's source is a human donor in good health. This chain connects TRBV10-3 to TRBJ1-1, with D possibly being TRBD1 (6 bases). Here the CDR3 reads CAIRHRVVETEAFF. Written as DNA, the CDR3 is TGTGCCATCAGGCACAGGGTGGTGGAAACTGAAGCTTTCTTT.